The rows below give T cell receptor beta chains drawn from one sample of a study of cytomegalovirus exposure and HLA in healthy donors. The method was immunoSEQ multiplex PCR; TCRdb's version includes in-frame clones alone and lacks a portion of them. The sample has 150,000 to 200,000 clones, 80% to 85% seen once. Source material: PBMCs. The receptors derive from a woman in her thirties or forties in good health and CMV-seronegative. Each CDR3 is given with its conserved first and last residue. D genes are given only for firm matches. The size entry is marked missing in some rows and otherwise reads once, few, many or a size class.

>TRBV19|.|TRBD1|TRBJ1-1
CASSIATGGGTEAFF
TGTGCCAGTAGTATCGCGACAGGGGGGGGCACTGAAGCTTTCTTT
>TRBV4-2|few|.|TRBJ1-2
CASRTGIYGYTF
TGTGCCAGCAGGACAGGAATCTATGGCTACACCTTC
>TRBV5-8|.|.|TRBJ1-1
CASTWDTARRAFF
TGTGCCAGCACCTGGGACACTGCCCGCCGGGCTTTCTTT
>TRBV7-3|few|TRBD2|TRBJ2-1
CASSLYHASGKYNEQFF
TGTGCCAGCAGCTTATACCACGCTAGCGGGAAGTACAATGAGCAGTTCTTC
>TRBV5-4|few|TRBD1|TRBJ1-2
CASSLGQGAYGYGYTF
TGTGCCAGCAGCTTGGGACAGGGGGCGTATGGCTATGGCTACACCTTC
>TRBV19|few|TRBD1|TRBJ1-5
CASSPRTGFSNQPQHF
TGTGCCAGTAGTCCGAGGACAGGGTTTAGCAATCAGCCCCAGCATTTT
>TRBV30|.|.|TRBJ1-1
CAWIVFAGAFF
TGTGCCTGGATAGTGTTCGCGGGAGCTTTCTTT
>TRBV15|.|TRBD2|TRBJ2-5
CATSRGRTSGQETQYF
TGTGCCACCAGCAGAGGAAGAACTAGCGGACAAGAGACCCAGTACTTC
>TRBV7-2|.|TRBD1|TRBJ2-6
CASSLTGGSSGANVLTF
TGTGCCAGCAGCTTAACAGGGGGTTCCTCTGGGGCCAACGTCCTGACTTTC
>TRBV5-1|.|TRBD1|TRBJ2-3
CASSLVGTGGHSPDTQYF
TGCGCCAGCAGCTTGGTCGGGACAGGGGGCCACTCGCCGGATACGCAGTATTTT
>TRBV11-3|.|.|TRBJ1-6
CASSKRIYNSPLHF
TGTGCCAGCAGCAAGCGGATCTATAATTCACCCCTCCACTTT
>TRBV2|.|TRBD1|TRBJ1-5
CASTGTGGARQPQHF
TGTGCCAGCACCGGGACAGGGGGCGCTCGTCAGCCCCAGCATTTT
>TRBV5-4|.|TRBD1|TRBJ2-3
CASSGGQPSTDTQYF
TGTGCCAGCAGCGGGGGACAGCCGTCCACAGATACGCAGTATTTT
>TRBV7-9|few|TRBD2|TRBJ2-7
CASSSGGRLYEQYF
TGTGCCAGCAGCTCGGGGGGACGGCTCTACGAGCAGTACTTC
>TRBV7-2|.|TRBD1|TRBJ2-2
CASSLGQADYLPSGELFF
TGTGCCAGCAGCCTCGGACAGGCTGACTACCTCCCCTCCGGGGAGCTGTTTTTT
>TRBV6-5|once|.|TRBJ2-7
CASSYSRPPNYEQYF
TGTGCCAGCAGTTACTCGAGGCCCCCGAATTACGAGCAGTACTTC
>TRBV14|.|TRBD1|TRBJ1-4
CASSKDYSGGRNEKLFF
TGTGCCAGCAGCAAAGACTATTCAGGGGGGAGGAATGAAAAACTGTTTTTT
>TRBV27|once|.|TRBJ2-7
CASSLALGGEQYF
TGTGCCAGCAGTTTAGCACTGGGGGGAGAGCAGTACTTC
>TRBV5-1|.|TRBD1|TRBJ1-2
CASSSTGGDGYTF
TGCGCCAGCAGCTCGACAGGGGGCGATGGCTACACCTTC
>TRBV11-3|.|.|TRBJ2-4
CASSVLQDNIQYF
TGTGCCAGCAGCGTTCTACAGGACAACATTCAGTACTTC